Listed below are T cell receptor beta chains from one sample, sequenced in a study of blood T cell repertoires in COVID-19. The table came from immunoSEQ multiplex PCR; TCRdb's copy has only in-frame clones and leaves some out. This table has over 100,000 clones, approximately 84% appearing once. Sequenced: peripheral blood. Receptors originate from a man aged 40-55 years with active or convalescent COVID-19. Both conserved end residues are part of each CDR3. D genes are given only for firm matches. Size values are once, few and many counts, or a class for expanded clones, and some rows have none.

TRBJ2-5,few,TRBD2,TRBV27,CASSLLAGYGEATQYF,TGTGCCAGCAGTCTACTAGCGGGGTACGGGGAAGCGACCCAGTACTTC
TRBJ2-7,NA,NA,TRBV9,CASSVGLQGAAYEQYF,TGTGCCAGCAGCGTAGGGTTACAGGGAGCCGCCTACGAGCAGTACTTC
TRBJ1-1,few,TRBD1,TRBV6-5,CASSRQGVSEAFF,TGTGCCAGCAGTCGACAGGGGGTGTCTGAAGCTTTCTTT
TRBJ2-7,NA,TRBD1,TRBV15,CATSRGQGGEQYF,TGTGCCACCAGCCGAGGACAGGGTGGCGAGCAGTACTTC
TRBJ2-1,once,TRBD2,TRBV7-9,CASSAGTSGISSYNEQFF,TGTGCCAGCAGCGCTGGGACTAGCGGGATAAGCTCCTACAATGAGCAGTTCTTC
TRBJ2-5,NA,TRBD1,TRBV12-3/TRBV12-4,CASSRQGLETQYF,TGTGCCAGCAGTCGACAGGGGTTGGAGACCCAGTACTTC
TRBJ1-3,NA,TRBD1,TRBV7-2,CASSLDRAGNTIYF,TGTGCCAGCAGCTTGGACAGGGCTGGAAACACCATATATTTT
TRBJ2-7,NA,NA,TRBV5-6,CASSLANEQYF,TGTGCCAGCAGCTTGGCCAACGAGCAGTACTTC
TRBJ1-2,NA,NA,TRBV4-3,CASSQDLGRDYGYTF,TGCGCCAGCAGCCAAGATCTTGGGAGGGACTATGGCTACACCTTC
TRBJ2-1,NA,NA,TRBV5-1,CASTLGGTHYNEQFF,TGCGCCAGCACCCTGGGAGGCACCCACTACAATGAGCAGTTCTTC
TRBJ2-1,NA,TRBD2,TRBV18,CASSPRTSGGRYNEQFF,TGTGCCAGCTCACCCCGGACTAGCGGGGGCAGGTACAATGAGCAGTTCTTC
TRBJ2-5,NA,TRBD1,TRBV19,CASSMGTGQETQYF,TGTGCCAGTAGTATGGGGACAGGGCAAGAGACCCAGTACTTC
TRBJ2-2,NA,TRBD2,TRBV2,CASSKPLAGQTGELFF,TGTGCCAGCAGTAAACCACTAGCGGGGCAGACCGGGGAGCTGTTTTTT
TRBJ2-3,NA,TRBD2,TRBV6-2/TRBV6-3,CASSVLVGLAPQGSDTQYF,TGTGCCAGCAGTGTCCTAGTGGGACTAGCGCCCCAGGGGTCAGATACGCAGTATTTT
TRBJ1-5,NA,NA,TRBV12-3/TRBV12-4,CASTRGDQPQHF,TGTGCCAGCACACGAGGTGATCAGCCCCAGCATTTT
TRBJ2-7,many,TRBD1,TRBV30,CAWRGQPYEQYF,TGTGCCTGGAGGGGACAGCCCTACGAGCAGTACTTC